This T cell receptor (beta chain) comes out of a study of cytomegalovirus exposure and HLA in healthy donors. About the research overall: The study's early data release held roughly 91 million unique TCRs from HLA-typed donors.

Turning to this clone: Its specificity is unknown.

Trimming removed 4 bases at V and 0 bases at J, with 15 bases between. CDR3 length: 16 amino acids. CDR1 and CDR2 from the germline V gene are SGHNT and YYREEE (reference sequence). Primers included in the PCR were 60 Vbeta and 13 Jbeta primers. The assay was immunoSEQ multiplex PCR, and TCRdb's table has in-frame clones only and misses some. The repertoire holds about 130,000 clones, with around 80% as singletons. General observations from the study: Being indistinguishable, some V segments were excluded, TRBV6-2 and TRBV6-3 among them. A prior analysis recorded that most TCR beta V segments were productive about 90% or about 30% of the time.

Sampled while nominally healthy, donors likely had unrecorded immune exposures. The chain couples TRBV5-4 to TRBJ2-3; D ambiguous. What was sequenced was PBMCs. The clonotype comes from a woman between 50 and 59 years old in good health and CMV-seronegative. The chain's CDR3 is CASSVAGGLSTDTQYF. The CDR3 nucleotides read TGTGCCAGCAGCGTGGCCGGCGGATTAAGCACAGATACGCAGTATTTT.